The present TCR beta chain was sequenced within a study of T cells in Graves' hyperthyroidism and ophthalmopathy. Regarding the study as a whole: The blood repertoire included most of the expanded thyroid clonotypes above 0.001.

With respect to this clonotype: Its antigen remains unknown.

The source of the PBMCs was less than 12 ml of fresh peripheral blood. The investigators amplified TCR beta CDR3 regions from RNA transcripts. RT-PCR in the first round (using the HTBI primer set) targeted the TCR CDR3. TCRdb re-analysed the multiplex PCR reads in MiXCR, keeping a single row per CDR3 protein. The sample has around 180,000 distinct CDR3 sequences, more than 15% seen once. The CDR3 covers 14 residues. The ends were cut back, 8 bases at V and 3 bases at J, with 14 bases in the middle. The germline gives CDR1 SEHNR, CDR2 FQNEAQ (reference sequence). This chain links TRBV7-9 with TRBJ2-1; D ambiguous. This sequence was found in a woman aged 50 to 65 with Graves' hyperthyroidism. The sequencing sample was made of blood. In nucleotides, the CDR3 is TGTGCCAGCGCCCCCGCCTTGGACTACAATGAGCAGTTCTTC. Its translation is CASAPALDYNEQFF.